A single sample gave rise to the 20 T cell receptor beta chains below, sequenced in a study of T-cell reconstitution after alpha-beta-depleted transplantation in children. Molecular barcoding with unique molecular identifiers was used for the TCRbeta library. In TCRdb, the PCR reads were re-called with MiXCR into one record per CDR3 protein. The data show around 670,000 distinct CDR3 sequences, under 15% seen once. Sequencing used PBMCs, obtained before TCRalphabeta/CD19-depleted stem cell transplant. These receptors were collected from a girl under 10 years old with congenital amegakaryocytic thrombocytopenia, due to receive a stem cell transplant.

V is TRBV20-1 and J is TRBJ2-4; 8 bases fit TRBD2. V shed 3 bases and J 0 bases; nucleotides not matched to a gene: 4. Germline lookup yields CDR1 DFQATT and CDR2 SNEGSKA (reference sequence). CDR3 length: 15 residues. The CDR3 DNA reads TGCAGTGCTAGCGGACTAGCCCTAGCCAAAAACATTCAGTACTTC. Amino acid sequence: CSASGLALAKNIQYF.

The sample holds a few counts of this clonotype. The J gene is TRBJ1-2, the V gene TRBV5-1; D not resolved. V was trimmed by 0 bases and J by 5 bases, leaving 8 bases between them. Germline lookup yields CDR1 SGHRS and CDR2 YFSETQ. CDR3 length equals 13 residues. The CDR3 loop reads CASSLAQRYGYTF. For the CDR3, the DNA is TGCGCCAGCAGCTTGGCCCAGAGATATGGCTACACCTTC.

This rearrangement joins TRBV29-1 to TRBJ2-6, with 10 bases that match TRBD1. Germline V gene sequence: CDR1 SQVTM, CDR2 ANQGSEA. Germline trimming cut 7 bases from V and 0 bases from J; bases unmatched to any gene: 9. The CDR3 totals 17 residues. The CDR3 bases are TGCAGCGCTGGGGACAGGGGTGCGAACTCTGGGGCCAACGTCCTGACTTTC. Its translation: CSAGDRGANSGANVLTF.

This clonotype showed up many times. J is TRBJ2-3 and V is TRBV11-1, with 9 nucleotides matching TRBD2. Germline loops: CDR1 SGHAT, CDR2 FQDESV (reference sequence). Unmatched junction bases numbered 10, after V lost 2 bases and J lost 1 base. The CDR3 length is 18 residues. The CDR3 DNA reads as TGTGCCAGCAGCTTACGTCTAGCGGGAAGAACAGGCACAGATACGCAGTATTTT. Residues: CASSLRLAGRTGTDTQYF.

This clonotype was observed at least ten times. The V call is TRBV29-1, the J call TRBJ2-2, with a weak D call TRBD1 (6 bases). Per the germline V gene, CDR1 is SQVTM and CDR2 is ANQGSEA. V was cut by 7 bases and J by 5 bases, with 20 bases left in between. This CDR3 is built from 15 residues. The CDR3 DNA is TGCAGCGCTAAATTCCCAGGGGTAGCTACCGGGGAGCTGTTTTTT. Protein sequence: CSAKFPGVATGELFF.

The V gene is TRBV5-1, the J gene TRBJ2-2, with 9 bases that match TRBD1. The germline V gene has CDR1 SGHRS and CDR2 YFSETQ. This CDR3 has 16 residues. Germline trimming cut 4 bases from V and 4 bases from J; bases unmatched to any gene: 8. Here the CDR3 reads CASSRTGTGITGELFF. The CDR3 DNA follows: TGCGCCAGCAGCCGTACCGGGACAGGGATCACCGGGGAGCTGTTTTTT.

As concerns this clonotype: One end of the junction is discordant with germline, which a read error may explain. The genes are TRBV2 and TRBJ2-5; TRBD2 might be the D (6 bases). Germline V lookup: CDR1 SNHLY, CDR2 FYNNEI. The CDR3 is 10 residues long. The CDR3 is CASSERDSRF. The CDR3 nucleotides are TGTGCCAGCAGTGAGAGGGACTCGCGCTTC.

At least ten counts were recorded for this clonotype. This chain uses TRBV6-2 or TRBV6-3 with TRBJ2-1; TRBD2 matches at 14 bases. Germline CDR1 MNHEY, CDR2 SVGEGT. The CDR3 covers 22 residues. The J segment lost 4 bases and the V segment lost 6 bases, leaving 23 bases of the junction unmatched. The CDR3: CASRPLDRVSPGLAGVYNEQFF. The CDR3 nucleotides read TGTGCCAGCAGGCCCTTGGACAGGGTTTCTCCGGGACTAGCGGGAGTATACAATGAGCAGTTCTTC.

This clonotype was observed many times. This chain connects TRBV20-1 to TRBJ2-6; D uncertain. Trimming left V 6 bases short and J 0 bases short, with 12 bases between. Germline CDR1 and CDR2: DFQATT and SNEGSKA (reference sequence). This CDR3 has 15 residues. The CDR3 sequence is CSAATADSGANVLTF. Written as DNA, the CDR3 is TGCAGTGCCGCTACAGCTGACTCTGGGGCCAACGTCCTGACTTTC.

The V and J genes are TRBV20-1 and TRBJ2-5; D may be TRBD2 (5 bases). CDR3 size: 15 residues. With 7 bases removed from V and 4 bases from J, the gap between germline ends came to 22 bases. Germline loops: CDR1 DFQATT, CDR2 SNEGSKA (reference sequence). The CDR3 coding sequence is TGCAGTGTCAGAGAGGTCGGAGGCCCAATAGAGACCCAGTACTTC. Protein sequence: CSVREVGGPIETQYF.

In this sample, this clonotype turned up a few times. The chain couples TRBV18 to TRBJ2-1; 9 bases match TRBD1. Germline V gene data show CDR1 as KGHSH and CDR2 as LQKENI. This CDR3 is built from 15 residues. Losses at the gene ends were 4 bases for V and 4 bases for J; bases not matched to a gene: 5. CDR3 coding DNA: TGTGCCAGCTCACGGACAGGGGACCTATACAATGAGCAGTTCTTC. The encoded protein is CASSRTGDLYNEQFF.

The chain carries TRBV7-9 and TRBJ2-7; 7 positions agree with TRBD1. Looked up from germline, CDR1 is SEHNR and CDR2 is FQNEAQ (reference sequence). Trimming cost V 3 bases and J 5 bases; bases outside gene matches: 4. CDR3 length equals 13 residues. CDR3 amino acids: CASSFGQAHEQYF. The CDR3 DNA reads TGTGCCAGCAGCTTCGGACAGGCCCACGAGCAGTACTTC.

This clonotype was counted ten times or more. V and J are TRBV7-9 and TRBJ2-1; 12 nucleotides agree with TRBD2. The CDR3 consists of 15 residues. J lost 7 bases, V lost 5 bases, and 6 bases had no gene match. The germline V gene encodes CDR1 SEHNR and CDR2 FQNEAQ (reference sequence). DNA of the CDR3: TGTGCCAGCAGCGCTCGGACTAGCGGGGAGAATGAGCAGTTCTTC. Amino acids: CASSARTSGENEQFF.

This clonotype was observed at least ten times. The V call is TRBV7-8, the J call TRBJ1-6; possible D gene TRBD1, 6 bases. This CDR3 region has 14 residues. CDR1 is SGHVS and CDR2 is FQNEAQ in the germline V gene. V shed 2 bases and J shed 10 bases, with 12 bases lying between them. Here the CDR3 DNA reads TGTGCCAGCAGCTTACGGGGGCCTGGCTCACCCCTCCACTTT. Residues: CASSLRGPGSPLHF.

The table lists this clonotype with a few counts. Its ends do not fully match the called genes, so a read error is possible. This rearrangement joins TRBV20-1 to TRBJ2-4; D perhaps matches TRBD1 (6 bases). Germline loops: CDR1 DFQATT, CDR2 SNEGSKA (reference sequence). CDR3 size: 16 residues. The CDR3 loop is CCARLRTDQAKNIQYF. The CDR3 nucleotides are TGCTGTGCTAGATTGAGGACAGACCAAGCCAAAAACATTCAGTACTTC.

This clonotype was counted many times. J is TRBJ2-3 and V is TRBV12-3 or TRBV12-4; D ambiguous. V was pared by 4 bases and J by 11 bases, with 10 bases between. The CDR3 contains 11 residues. The CDR3 DNA sequence: TGTGCCAGCAGTTCCCGCTTCGAGCAGTATTTT. This codes for CASSSRFEQYF.

The V and J genes are TRBV20-1 and TRBJ2-7; no firm D call. With 6 bases removed from V and 2 bases from J, the gap between germline ends came to 14 bases. The germline gives CDR1 DFQATT, CDR2 SNEGSKA (reference sequence). This CDR3 spans 13 amino acids. The CDR3 coding sequence is TGCAGTGCGCGGACGCAGAACCCCTACGAGCAGTACTTC. Its translation: CSARTQNPYEQYF.

Notes on this clonotype: A single base separates this from a much larger clone, so it may be a read error. The V call is TRBV11-2, the J call TRBJ2-1, with 11 bases aligning to TRBD1. The J call could be wrong; TRBJ2-7 is a better fit for the DNA end. This CDR3 is 17 amino acids long. CDR1 and CDR2 from the germline V gene are SGHAT and FQNNGV. The CDR3 protein is CASSLAPRTGGYNEQYF. Here the CDR3 DNA reads TGTGCCAGCAGCCTGGCCCCACGGACAGGGGGCTACAATGAGCAGTACTTC.

This chain links TRBV6-1 with TRBJ1-1, with a weak D call TRBD1 (5 bases). The CDR3 is 14 amino acids. Per germline, CDR1 MNHNS and CDR2 SASEGT. Trimming took off 8 bases at V and 4 bases at J, with 17 bases between the two ends. This CDR3 reads CASGFLGRGTEAFF. The CDR3 DNA reads TGTGCCAGCGGCTTCTTGGGGCGCGGCACTGAAGCTTTCTTT.

Ten or more counts support this clonotype. V is TRBV7-8 and J is TRBJ2-2; D perhaps matches TRBD1 (5 bases). Trimming stripped 2 bases from V and 9 bases from J, with 7 bases between. The CDR3 spans 12 residues. Per germline, CDR1 SGHVS and CDR2 FQNEAQ. CDR3 amino acids: CASSLRGRELFF. CDR3 DNA: TGTGCCAGCAGCTTAAGGGGTCGGGAGCTGTTTTTT.